Listed below are T cell receptor beta chains from one sample, sequenced in a study of human T cells and chemical hapten exposure. TCRdb reanalysed the RACE reads using MiXCR and keeps one entry per CDR3 protein. The repertoire holds 35,000 to 45,000 distinct CDR3 sequences, more than 9% seen once, with 11% to 15% in the top ten. This specimen was whole blood, taken in connection with sensitization to the hapten diphenylcyclopropenone (DPC). The receptor set was obtained from a woman aged 25 to 39 with alopecia areata. Some clones in this sample may be carry-over from other donors' samples. Both conserved end residues are part of each CDR3. A D gene is named only where the DNA matches it firmly. Not all rows give a size; the values are once, few, many and, for expanded clones, a class.

abundance	d_gene	v_gene	j_gene	CDR3nt	CDR3aa
-	-	TRBV11-2	TRBJ1-5	TGTGCCAGCAGCTTAGATCACTCCGGAAATCAGCCCCAGCATTTT	CASSLDHSGNQPQHF
-	-	TRBV10-3	TRBJ2-7	TGTGCCATCAGGGAGGACCTCCTACGGGCCTACGAGCAGTACTTC	CAIREDLLRAYEQYF
many	-	TRBV29-1	TRBJ2-1	TGCAGCCCCGGGGCTGGGGATGAGCAGTTCTTC	CSPGAGDEQFF
few	TRBD2	TRBV7-3	TRBJ2-3	TGTGCCAGCAGCCGCGGGGGGGCCGAAGATACGCAGTATTTT	CASSRGGAEDTQYF
few	TRBD1	TRBV6-2/TRBV6-3	TRBJ1-5	TGTGCCAGCAGTGACCAAAGGACAGGGGGCAATCAGCCCCAGCATTTT	CASSDQRTGGNQPQHF
-	TRBD2	TRBV9	TRBJ2-5	TGTGCCAGCAGCGCCCCACTAGCGGGGGCCCAAGAGACCCAGTACTTC	CASSAPLAGAQETQYF
many	-	TRBV5-5	TRBJ2-2	TGTGCCAGCAGCTTGCTCGCTAGCACCGGGGAGCTGTTTTTT	CASSLLASTGELFF
few	TRBD1	TRBV6-5	TRBJ2-1	TGTGCCAGCGGACAGGCCTGGATCTGGAGTGAGCAGTTCTTC	CASGQAWIWSEQFF
many	TRBD1	TRBV5-4	TRBJ2-7	TGTGCCAGCAGCACATCAGGGGGCTCTTACGAGCAGTACTTC	CASSTSGGSYEQYF
few	-	TRBV7-3	TRBJ2-5	TGTGCCAGCAGCCCCTCAGGGGTCAGGGAGACCCAGTACTTC	CASSPSGVRETQYF
-	TRBD2	TRBV7-3	TRBJ2-5	TGTGCCAGCAGCCCCCGCCCAGCGGGACAAGAGACCCAGTACTTC	CASSPRPAGQETQYF
-	-	TRBV27	TRBJ1-2	TGTGCCAGCAGTTATGGTCGAGACTATGGCTACACCTTC	CASSYGRDYGYTF
-	TRBD1	TRBV25-1	TRBJ2-7	TGTGCCAGCAGTGACTGGGACAGGGCCGGCTACGAGCAGTACTTC	CASSDWDRAGYEQYF
few	-	TRBV6-2/TRBV6-3	TRBJ2-2	TGTGCCAGCAGTTACGGGGCCCACACCGGGGAGCTGTTTTTT	CASSYGAHTGELFF
many	TRBD1	TRBV7-3	TRBJ2-5	TGTGCCAGCAGCTTAAACAGGGGGAAAGGGGAGACCCAGTACTTC	CASSLNRGKGETQYF
few	-	TRBV6-5	TRBJ2-7	TGTGCCAGCAGTTACACCGCGGGGCTCACCCTCGAGCAGTACTTC	CASSYTAGLTLEQYF
-	-	TRBV6-1	TRBJ1-1	TGTGCCAGCAGTGGGGGGAGAGGGTTGAACACTGAAGCTTTCTTT	CASSGGRGLNTEAFF
-	-	TRBV5-1	TRBJ1-2	TGCGCCAGCAGCCCCTACACCTTC	CASSPYTF
-	-	TRBV3-1	TRBJ1-6	TGTGCCAGCAGCCCGTCTCATAGGGGATATAATTCACCCCTCCACTTT	CASSPSHRGYNSPLHF
-	TRBD2	TRBV27	TRBJ2-7	TGTGCCAGCAGTTTGACTAGCGGGGGTTCGGGGCAGTACTTC	CASSLTSGGSGQYF
-	TRBD2	TRBV6-2/TRBV6-3	TRBJ2-3	TGTGCCAGCAGTTCCGGAATAGCGGGGGATACGCAGTATTTT	CASSSGIAGDTQYF
many	-	TRBV2	TRBJ1-5	TGTGCCAGCACCGGGGGAAATCAGCCCCAGCATTTT	CASTGGNQPQHF
-	-	TRBV5-6	TRBJ2-7	TGTGCCAGCGCATCGGCCGGGGGCTCCTACGAGCAGTACTTC	CASASAGGSYEQYF
many	-	TRBV28	TRBJ1-5	TGTGCCAGCAGTTTTTCATCGAATTATGGGAACAATCAGCCCCAGCATTTT	CASSFSSNYGNNQPQHF
-	-	TRBV4-3	TRBJ1-1	TGCGCCAGCAGCCAAGATTTACAGGGTTTGCCTGAAGCTTTCTTT	CASSQDLQGLPEAFF
few	-	TRBV30	TRBJ1-1	TGTGCCTGGAGTTTAGGAGGGGAGGACACTGAAGCTTTCTTT	CAWSLGGEDTEAFF
-	-	TRBV3-1	TRBJ2-7	TGTGCCAGCAGCCACCCGGACAGACCCTACGAGCAGTACTTC	CASSHPDRPYEQYF
-	TRBD2	TRBV20-1	TRBJ2-3	TGCAGTGCTAGAGATTTCAGGACTAGCGGGGGCACAGATACGCAGTATTTT	CSARDFRTSGGTDTQYF
-	TRBD1	TRBV7-9	TRBJ1-2	TGTGCCAGCAGCGGATCGACAGGGAATAACTATGGCTACACCTTC	CASSGSTGNNYGYTF
-	TRBD2	TRBV7-3	TRBJ2-7	TGTGCCACCAACATCTCCCTAGCGGGGTTAAACTACGAGCAGTACTTC	CATNISLAGLNYEQYF
-	-	TRBV7-6	TRBJ2-3	TGTGCCAGCAGCTCTAGGACCGTCAGGGGCACAGATACGCAGTATTTT	CASSSRTVRGTDTQYF
many	TRBD1	TRBV18	TRBJ2-2	TGTGCCAGCTCACCGGGACAGGCGACGAACACCGGGGAGCTGTTTTTT	CASSPGQATNTGELFF
-	-	TRBV5-6	TRBJ1-5	TGTGCCAGCGGACTCACGGGGGGCAATCAGCCCCAGCATTTT	CASGLTGGNQPQHF